The entry that follows covers one T cell receptor beta chain sequence. This entry is derived from a study of blood T cell repertoires in COVID-19. Overall study: Donors in the United States, Italy and Spain gave samples during acute or convalescent COVID-19. T cells, B-cell-depleted T cells, or PBMCs provided the cDNA or gDNA that served as material.

TCRdb's table, derived via immunoSEQ multiplex PCR, lists solely in-frame clones and lacks some. This sample has around 460,000 clones, with 70% to 90% found just once. This CDR3 is built from 16 residues. Germline V gene sequence: CDR1 SGHAT, CDR2 FQNNGV. After removal of 4 bases from V and 0 bases from J, the junction contained 5 bases not matched to a gene. This clonotype was obtained from a man between 18 and 29 years old with COVID-19, enrolled during active disease. Sample: peripheral blood. V gene TRBV11-2 combines with J gene TRBJ2-4, with 8 bases fitting TRBD1. CDR3 sequence: CASSSWTGPAKNIQYF. The CDR3 DNA reads as TGTGCCAGCAGCTCATGGACAGGGCCAGCCAAAAACATTCAGTACTTC.